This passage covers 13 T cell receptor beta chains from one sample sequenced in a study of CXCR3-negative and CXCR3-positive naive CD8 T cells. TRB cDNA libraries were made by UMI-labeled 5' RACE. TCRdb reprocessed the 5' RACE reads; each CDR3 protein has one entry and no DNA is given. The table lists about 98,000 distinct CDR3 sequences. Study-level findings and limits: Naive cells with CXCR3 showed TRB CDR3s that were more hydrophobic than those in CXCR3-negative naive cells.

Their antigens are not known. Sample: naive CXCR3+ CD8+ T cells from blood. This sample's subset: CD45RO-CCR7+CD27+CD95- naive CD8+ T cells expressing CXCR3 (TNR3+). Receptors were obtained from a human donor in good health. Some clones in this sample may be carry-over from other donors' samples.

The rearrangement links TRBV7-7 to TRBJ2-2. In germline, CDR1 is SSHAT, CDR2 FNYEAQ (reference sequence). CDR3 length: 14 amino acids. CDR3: CASSLASDTGELFF.

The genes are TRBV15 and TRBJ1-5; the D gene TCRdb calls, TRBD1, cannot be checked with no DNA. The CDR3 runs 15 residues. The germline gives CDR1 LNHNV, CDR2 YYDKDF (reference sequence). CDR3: CATSLDRGGNQPQHF.

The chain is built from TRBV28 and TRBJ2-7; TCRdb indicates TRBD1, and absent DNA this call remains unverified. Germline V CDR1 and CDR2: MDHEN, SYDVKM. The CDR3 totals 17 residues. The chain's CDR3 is CASSLRQGGAGVYEQYF.

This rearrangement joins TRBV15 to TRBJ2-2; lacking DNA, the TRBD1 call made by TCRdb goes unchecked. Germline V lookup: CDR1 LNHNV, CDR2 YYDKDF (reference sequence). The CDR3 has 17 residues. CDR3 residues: CATSRVGFGQVARELFF. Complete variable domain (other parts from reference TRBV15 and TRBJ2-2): DAMVIQNPRYQVTQFGKPVTLSCSQTLNHNVMYWYQQKSSQAPKLLFHYYDKDFNNEADTPDNFQSRRPNTSFCFLDIRSPGLGDTAMYLCATSRVGFGQVARELFFGEGSRLTVL.

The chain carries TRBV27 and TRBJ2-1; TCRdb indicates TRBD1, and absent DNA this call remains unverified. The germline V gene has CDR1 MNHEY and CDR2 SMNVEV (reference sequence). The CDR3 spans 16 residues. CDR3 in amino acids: CASSLSSGGHYNEQFF.

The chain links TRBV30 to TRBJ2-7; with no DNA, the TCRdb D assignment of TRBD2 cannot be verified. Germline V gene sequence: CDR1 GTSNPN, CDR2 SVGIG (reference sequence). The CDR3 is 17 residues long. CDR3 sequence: CAWSVSSSILLTYEQYF.

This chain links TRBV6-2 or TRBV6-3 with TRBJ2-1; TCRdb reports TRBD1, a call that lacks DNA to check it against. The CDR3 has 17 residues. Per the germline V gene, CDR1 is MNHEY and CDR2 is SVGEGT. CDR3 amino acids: CGSSHAPKEQGWNEQFF.

The CDR3 spells CATSRDSQGGQPQHF. The chain carries TRBV15 and TRBJ1-5; TCRdb returns TRBD1, unconfirmable since there is no DNA. The CDR3 length is 15 residues. The V gene's germline CDR1 is LNHNV and CDR2 YYDKDF (reference sequence).

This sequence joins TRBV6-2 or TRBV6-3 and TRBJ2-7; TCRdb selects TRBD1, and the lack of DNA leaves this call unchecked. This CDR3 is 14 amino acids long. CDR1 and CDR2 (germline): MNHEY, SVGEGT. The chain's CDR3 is CASSGDREIPEQYF.

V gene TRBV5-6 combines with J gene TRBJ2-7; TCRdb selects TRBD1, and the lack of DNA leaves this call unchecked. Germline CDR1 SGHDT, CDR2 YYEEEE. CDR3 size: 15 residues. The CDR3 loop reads CASSAGDPRGYEQYF.

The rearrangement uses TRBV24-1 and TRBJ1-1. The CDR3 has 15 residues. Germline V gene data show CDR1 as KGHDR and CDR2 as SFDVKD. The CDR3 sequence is CATSENSAGNTEAFF.

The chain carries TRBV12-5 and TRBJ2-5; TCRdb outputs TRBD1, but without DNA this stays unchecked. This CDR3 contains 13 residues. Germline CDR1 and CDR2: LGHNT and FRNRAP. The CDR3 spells CASALEYQETQYF.

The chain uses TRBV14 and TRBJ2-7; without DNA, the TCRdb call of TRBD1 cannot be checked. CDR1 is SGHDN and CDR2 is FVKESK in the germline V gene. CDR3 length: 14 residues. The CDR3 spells CASSQLRGAAEQYF.